The rows below give T cell receptor beta chains drawn from one sample of a study of regulatory T cells in long-lasting Graves disease. From the multiplex PCR reads, TCRdb called clonotypes with MiXCR, one entry per CDR3 protein. Of a few hundred thousand distinct CDR3 sequences in the sample, 20% to 25% are singletons; the top ten hold approximately 25%. The sequenced sample was peripheral blood mononuclear cells (PBMCs), obtained when the disease was refractory, from a patient treated with antithyroid drugs. The receptor source for this set is a female donor with Graves disease. The CDR3 runs from the conserved cysteine through the conserved F or W. D genes are given only for firm matches. Size is omitted from some rows. Given values are once, few, many or a class for expanded clones.

>TRBV30|TRBJ1-1|.|.
TGTGCCTGGAATCCCCTGTGGGGGGATGAAGCTTTCTTT
CAWNPLWGDEAFF
>TRBV27|TRBJ2-1|once|.
TGTGCCAGCAGTTTAGTGGGAGTGAACCCCGATGAGCGGTTCTTC
CASSLVGVNPDERFF
>TRBV29-1|TRBJ2-5|many|TRBD1
TGCAGCGTAGGTCGACAGGGGATGGGAGAGACCCAGTACTTC
CSVGRQGMGETQYF
>TRBV7-3|TRBJ2-2|.|TRBD2
TGTGCCAGCAGCCTATTAGCGGGAGCGGGCACCGGGGAGCTGTTTTTT
CASSLLAGAGTGELFF
>TRBV19|TRBJ1-2|.|TRBD1
TGTGCCAGTAGCACCGACAGGGGGAATAGCTATGGCTACACCTTC
CASSTDRGNSYGYTF
>TRBV7-6|TRBJ2-2|few|TRBD2
TGTGCCAGCAGCTTAGTTGCGGTAGCGGGAGGGAACACCGGGGAGCTGTTTTTT
CASSLVAVAGGNTGELFF
>TRBV5-8|TRBJ1-2|.|.
TGTGCCAGCAGTGCTCGCAATCAGGGACTCGACTATGGCTACACCTTC
CASSARNQGLDYGYTF
>TRBV12-3/TRBV12-4|TRBJ1-3|few|.
TGTGCCAGCAGTTCCTACAGTGACTCTGGAAACACCATATATTTT
CASSSYSDSGNTIYF
>TRBV19|TRBJ1-5|few|.
TGTGCCAGTACCACCATCGGACACTCCTCCAATCAGCCCCAGCATTTT
CASTTIGHSSNQPQHF
>TRBV6-1|TRBJ2-2|.|.
TGTGCCAGCAGCGCTCTAAGCGGGCACGCCGGGGAGCTGTTTTTT
CASSALSGHAGELFF
>TRBV10-3|TRBJ1-1|few|TRBD1
TGTGCCATCAACGACAGGGACTACACTGAAGCTTTCTTT
CAINDRDYTEAFF
>TRBV12-3/TRBV12-4|TRBJ2-7|many|TRBD2
TGTGCCAGCAGTCTCTCCTTAGGGAGCGGGAGTTCCTACGAGCAGTACTTC
CASSLSLGSGSSYEQYF
>TRBV7-2|TRBJ2-7|.|.
TGCGCCAGCAGCCATGGGACATCCTCCTACGAGCAGTACTTC
CASSHGTSSYEQYF
>TRBV19|TRBJ2-3|few|.
TGTGCCAGTAGCCAGGAGGGAGTAACAGATACGCAGTATTTT
CASSQEGVTDTQYF
>TRBV20-1|TRBJ2-1|many|.
TGCAGTGCTGACATACGGGGGTACCGTAGCAATGAGCAGTTCTTC
CSADIRGYRSNEQFF
>TRBV2|TRBJ2-2|many|TRBD2
TGTGCCAGCAGTGATGCTAGCGGGTCCCCCGGGGAGCTGTTTTTT
CASSDASGSPGELFF
>TRBV6-2/TRBV6-3|TRBJ2-7|many|.
TGTGCCAGCAGTTCCGAGGGGCCCTACGAGCAGTACTTC
CASSSEGPYEQYF
>TRBV6-5|TRBJ1-5|.|TRBD1
TGTGCCAGCAGTTACGACCCTGACAGGGGGCTCGATCGGCGCAATCAGCCCCAGCATTTT
CASSYDPDRGLDRRNQPQHF
>TRBV28|TRBJ2-7|many|.
TGTGCCAGCAGCCCCCTGAGCCAAAGCTCCTACGAGCAGTACTTC
CASSPLSQSSYEQYF
>TRBV6-5|TRBJ1-6|.|.
TGTGCCAGCAGTTATAGGTCCCTGGGGTCACCCCTCCACTTT
CASSYRSLGSPLHF
>TRBV15|TRBJ2-2|.|.
TGTGCCACCAGCAGAGATTGGGACACCGGGGAGCTGTTTTTT
CATSRDWDTGELFF
>TRBV20-1|TRBJ2-7|many|TRBD2
TGCAGTGCTGAGTGGGGAAATAGCGGGAGCTCCTACGAGCAGTACTTC
CSAEWGNSGSSYEQYF
>TRBV5-5|TRBJ1-4|.|TRBD1
TGTGCCAGCAGCCCCACCTTCCAGGGGGGAAATGAAAAACTGTTTTTT
CASSPTFQGGNEKLFF
>TRBV29-1|TRBJ2-7|many|.
TGCAGCGTTGGGTTGGACGAGCAGTACTTC
CSVGLDEQYF
>TRBV20-1|TRBJ2-7|.|.
TGCAGTCCCAAATTTAGATCCTACGAGCAGTACTTC
CSPKFRSYEQYF
>TRBV7-6|TRBJ2-5|.|.
TGTGCCAGCAGCTTAGGGGTTTGGGAGACCCAGTACTTC
CASSLGVWETQYF
>TRBV20-1|TRBJ1-2|.|.
TGCAGTGCTCTAAAAGCGGGGACAAACTATGGCTACACCTTC
CSALKAGTNYGYTF
>TRBV20-1|TRBJ2-5|many|TRBD1
TGCAGTGCTAGAACAGGGGACCAAGAGACCCAGTACTTC
CSARTGDQETQYF
>TRBV28|TRBJ1-2|many|TRBD1
TGTGCCAGCAGTCCGACAGGGGGCTCGAATAGCTATGGCTACACCTTC
CASSPTGGSNSYGYTF
>TRBV28|TRBJ2-1|.|TRBD1
TGTGCCAGCAGAAGAGGTGGGACAGGGGGCTACAATGAGCAGTTCTTC
CASRRGGTGGYNEQFF
>TRBV6-2/TRBV6-3|TRBJ2-7|.|.
TGTGCCAGCAGTTCGGGGAATACCTACGAGCAGTACTTC
CASSSGNTYEQYF
>TRBV7-2|TRBJ2-5|many|.
TGTGCCAGCAGCTTCAAGACAGGATCATCAGAGACCCAGTACTTC
CASSFKTGSSETQYF
>TRBV6-1|TRBJ1-1|.|.
TGTGCCAGCAGAATGGTGGGGCTTAACACTGAAGCTTTCTTT
CASRMVGLNTEAFF
>TRBV28|TRBJ1-4|.|.
TGTGCCAGCTCCGAAAGTGGGACTAATGAAAAACTGTTTTTT
CASSESGTNEKLFF
>TRBV20-1|TRBJ2-7|.|TRBD2
TGCAGTGCTACTAGCGGGAGCAACGAGCAGTACTTC
CSATSGSNEQYF
>TRBV20-1|TRBJ1-5|.|TRBD1
TGCAGTGCTAGATCAGGGGGAGGGAGTGGAAGGGAGAACAATCAGCCCCAGCATTTT
CSARSGGGSGRENNQPQHF
>TRBV29-1|TRBJ2-7|few|TRBD1
TGCAGCGTCTTTCTCAGGGGCAGGGGGAACTACGAGCAGTACTTC
CSVFLRGRGNYEQYF
>TRBV7-2|TRBJ2-5|many|.
TGTGCCAGCAGCTCTGGGGCGGGCCAAGAGACCCAGTACTTC
CASSSGAGQETQYF
>TRBV7-9|TRBJ1-5|.|TRBD1
TGTGCCAGCAGTTCAGGACAGGGATTGCCCCAGCATTTT
CASSSGQGLPQHF
>TRBV20-1|TRBJ2-5|.|.
TGCAGTGCTGAGGCTCAGATGTGGGAGACCCAGTACTTC
CSAEAQMWETQYF